The entry below describes one T cell receptor beta chain. Its antigen is still unknown. The data were taken from a study of shared clonotypes between healthy human individuals. On the study more broadly: Plates per donor: three CD4 naive, three CD4 memory, two CD8 naive, one CD8 memory. The study's findings and limits: Sharing across four donors was seen in around 5.1% of naive CD4 clonotypes. Rarefaction exposed incomplete sorted-subset sequencing despite large depth.

The CDR3 spans 14 residues. The ends lost 8 bases at V and 4 bases at J; junction bases unmatched: 10. Per the germline V gene, CDR1 is MDHEN and CDR2 is SYDVKM. Assay used: immunoSEQ multiplex PCR; TCRdb lists only in-frame clones, some missing. The repertoire holds millions of clones, with 85% to 95% as singletons. The sequence was collected from a man aged 18 to 35 in good health. The specimen sequenced was naive CD4+ T cells sorted from blood. Subset of the sample: CD45RA+ positively selected. The rearrangement joins TRBV28 to TRBJ1-2; 7 nucleotides agree with TRBD1. The CDR3, as DNA: TGTGCCAGCCTTGAGGGAGGGGGCCTCTATGGCTACACCTTC. Residues: CASLEGGGLYGYTF.